The 6 T cell receptor beta chains in this list originate from one sample, sequenced in a study of cytomegalovirus exposure and HLA in healthy donors. PCR amplification relied on 60 Vbeta primers (plus 13 Jbeta primers). This table comes from immunoSEQ multiplex PCR, and its TCRdb copy is limited to in-frame clones, with some not included. The sample contains some 150,000 clones, over 70% of which appear only once. Sequenced input: PBMCs. The receptor set was obtained from a woman aged 35 to 49 in good health and CMV-seropositive.

In nucleotides, the CDR3 is TGTGCCAGTAGAGGTCCCGGGACAGGGACCACCGGGGAGCTGTTTTTT. As protein: CASRGPGTGTTGELFF. This chain connects TRBV19 to TRBJ2-2, with 9 nucleotides matching TRBD1. Germline loops: CDR1 LNHDA, CDR2 SQIVND (reference sequence). The J segment lost 4 bases and the V segment lost 6 bases, leaving 9 bases of the junction unmatched. This CDR3 contains 16 residues.

The rearrangement links TRBV19 to TRBJ1-1, with unresolved D. The V end lost 2 bases, the J end lost 0 bases, and 7 bases lay between the germline ends. The CDR3 loop spans 14 amino acids. CDR1 and CDR2 (germline): LNHDA, SQIVND (reference sequence). This CDR3 is CASSIKQLNTEAFF. DNA of the CDR3: TGTGCCAGTAGTATAAAACAGCTGAACACTGAAGCTTTCTTT.

This clone appeared a few times. CDR3 region: CASSRQRGNTEAFF. CDR3 coding DNA: TGTGCCAGCTCACGCCAACGGGGAAACACTGAAGCTTTCTTT. The genes are TRBV18 and TRBJ1-1; unclear D gene. From germline, CDR1 is KGHSH and CDR2 LQKENI. The CDR3 covers 14 residues. Deletions cut 4 bases from V and 2 bases from J, with 11 bases between. The variable domain in full, with the rest retrieved from reference TRBV18 and TRBJ1-1, is NAGVMQNPRHLVRRRGQEARLRCSPMKGHSHVYWYRQLPEEGLKFMVYLQKENIIDESGMPKERFSAEFPKEGPSILRIQQVVRGDSAAYFCASSRQRGNTEAFFGQGTRLTVV.

V is TRBV9 and J is TRBJ2-3, with 7 bases identical to TRBD1. The CDR3 spans 16 residues. CDR1 SGDLS and CDR2 YYNGEE come from the germline V gene. V lost 0 bases to trimming and J lost 3 bases; unmatched junction nucleotides: 7. CDR3 nucleotides: TGTGCCAGCAGCGTAGGACAGGGTACGGGAACAGATACGCAGTATTTT. This sequence encodes CASSVGQGTGTDTQYF.

The genes are TRBV15 and TRBJ2-4; TRBD2 aligns across 11 bases. This CDR3 spans 21 amino acids. The ends lost 0 bases at V and 1 base at J; junction bases unmatched: 14. Germline-derived CDR1 and CDR2 are LNHNV and YYDKDF (reference sequence). CDR3 bases: TGTGCCACCAGCAGAGATCCCCCCCTAGCGGGGGGCGTCACGGCCAAAAACATTCAGTACTTC. Its protein is CATSRDPPLAGGVTAKNIQYF.

The CDR3 loop is CASSKSGITDTQYF. The CDR3 region has the DNA TGCGCCAGCAGTAAGAGCGGAATCACAGATACGCAGTATTTT. This chain connects TRBV10-1 to TRBJ2-3, with TRBD2 as a possible D gene (5 bases). Trimming removed 5 bases at V and 2 bases at J, with 11 bases between. The V gene's germline CDR1 is WNHNN and CDR2 SYGVQD (reference sequence). This CDR3 has 14 residues.